These T cell receptor beta chains were read from a single sample in a study of blood T cell repertoires in COVID-19. Sequenced by immunoSEQ multiplex PCR; TCRdb stores in-frame clones only, minus some. Of around 150,000 clones in the sample, more than 75% were seen once. The sequencing sample was made of peripheral blood. The receptors come from a woman in her fifties or sixties with COVID-19, enrolled during active disease. CDR3s include the opening cysteine and the closing phenylalanine or tryptophan. A D gene is named only where the DNA matches it firmly.

d_call: TRBD1; v_call: TRBV6-1; j_call: TRBJ2-1; cdr3_aa: CASSGLRTGSSYNEQFF
d_call: .; v_call: TRBV10-3; j_call: TRBJ2-2; cdr3_aa: CAIQSGTNTGELFF
d_call: TRBD1; v_call: TRBV5-1; j_call: TRBJ1-3; cdr3_aa: CASSTGGGGNTIYF
d_call: .; v_call: TRBV6-1; j_call: TRBJ1-5; cdr3_aa: CASSDRSNQPQHF
d_call: .; v_call: TRBV6-5; j_call: TRBJ1-2; cdr3_aa: CASNLGHGYGYTF
d_call: TRBD1; v_call: TRBV19; j_call: TRBJ1-5; cdr3_aa: CASSTGTGGEQPQHF
d_call: TRBD1; v_call: TRBV5-4; j_call: TRBJ2-5; cdr3_aa: CASSWGDRGGETQYF
d_call: .; v_call: TRBV27; j_call: TRBJ1-2; cdr3_aa: CASSSGYGYTF
d_call: TRBD1; v_call: TRBV10-2; j_call: TRBJ1-3; cdr3_aa: CASGEGQDSGNTIYF
d_call: .; v_call: TRBV2; j_call: TRBJ2-1; cdr3_aa: CASSLQATYNEQFF
d_call: .; v_call: TRBV9; j_call: TRBJ2-1; cdr3_aa: CASSPRESTSYNEQFF
d_call: .; v_call: TRBV9; j_call: TRBJ1-1; cdr3_aa: CASSVAQGNTEAFF
d_call: .; v_call: TRBV3-1/TRBV3-2; j_call: TRBJ1-2; cdr3_aa: CASSQEVAHSYGYTF
d_call: TRBD1; v_call: TRBV27; j_call: TRBJ1-2; cdr3_aa: CASSPTTGGGGYGYTF
d_call: TRBD2; v_call: TRBV6-5; j_call: TRBJ2-2; cdr3_aa: CASNLAGVNTGELFF
d_call: .; v_call: TRBV2; j_call: TRBJ1-4; cdr3_aa: CASGEVEKLFF
d_call: .; v_call: TRBV6-5; j_call: TRBJ1-5; cdr3_aa: CASSSVQRSNQPQHF